Sequencing of this TCR beta chain was carried out in a study of T cells after posttransplantation cyclophosphamide (dated by TCRdb to the mid-2010s). Study-wide context: T cell repertoire reconstitution was tracked by TRB sequencing after myeloablative bone marrow transplantation in which posttransplantation cyclophosphamide was used as GVHD prophylaxis. Samples from 30 to 40 PTCy-treated patients and approximately 16 related bone marrow donors of those patients were subjected to antigen receptor sequencing. Public TRB sequences were searched against a database of over 3,500 sequences associated with responses to pathogens, tumor antigens, self-antigens and alloantigens. Blood from all 30 or so PTCy patients with 1-year posttransplant specimens was subjected to TRB sequencing. Because TRA and TRB clonality were tightly correlated in nine or ten samples, subsequent TCR analyses were focused on TRB only. In 3 patients, up to 3 additional blood samples taken between 2 and 5.2 years after transplant also underwent TRB sequencing, as did pretransplant blood from 4 patients.

V is pared back by 0 bases and J by 4 bases, with 13 bases lying between the germline termini. CDR1 and CDR2 (SGHTA, FQGNSA) derive from the germline V gene. From the cysteine up to the phenylalanine, the CDR3 has a length of 16 residues. Only CDR3 DNA remains: 48 bases, in frame from the first base. Broader findings and caveats from the paper: Across about 40 patients, TRB clonality was highly associated with recipient CMV seropositivity and CMV reactivation, and PTCy diversity was similar to diversity in CNI/methotrexate controls. Donor-recipient similarity was low at 1-2 months but rose over the first year, and later blood repertoires were often dominated by donor CD8+ memory clones. The TRB repertoires of T cells infiltrating skin or the GI tract showed only limited overlap with the TRB repertoires found in blood.

This clone has at least ten counts. The specificity of this receptor is unknown. No clone much larger than this one lies a single base away; base qualities are absent. Related bone marrow donors provided peripheral blood samples on the day of marrow donation. Peripheral blood and bone marrow mononuclear cells were isolated by Ficoll-Hypaque density centrifugation and were cryopreserved. TRB sequencing used genomic DNA with the immunoSEQ assay at survey resolution or the hsTCRB kit. The published analysis was carried out like this. The immunoSEQ software handled initial read processing, and the LymphoSeq R package was used for repertoire analyses. For each TRB dataset, clonality was calculated as 1 minus normalized Shannon entropy, and the Gini coefficient was computed as well. Phenotypes of unsorted samples were inferred by mapping TRB sequences from sorted subsets of the recipient or donor onto the same recipient's unsorted samples. TCRdb took over this immuneACCESS table, retaining in-frame rearrangements with V and J assigned. Such tables are incomplete; in checked studies, under half of the missing clones stem from an unresolved V gene, and the remainder is unexplained. That table is the source of V, J and clone size, and D and trimming were worked out from the DNA. The sample counts about 40,000 clones, each observed more than once. The ten largest clones take up 4.5% of the sample.

The origin of this receptor is a woman in her 50s in good health and a related stem cell transplant donor. Sequencing input: PBMCs. Recombination connected TRBV7-2 to TRBJ1-3; possibly the D gene is TRBD1, per 5 matching bases. CDR3 sequence: CASSLASGQMGNTIYF. The DNA reads as follows: TGTGCCAGCAGCTTAGCGTCAGGACAAATGGGAAACACCATATATTTT.